This TCR beta chain was profiled in a study of T cells in localized non-small cell lung cancer (dated by TCRdb to about 2020). For context, the study as a whole: Comparing tumors with uninvolved tumor-adjacent lungs, the study looked at the T cell repertoires of roughly 250 patients with early-stage NSCLC. The mean age of the NSCLC patients was 50 to 85 years, with 130 or so men and 107 women. All 240 or so NSCLC patients in the cohort were treatment-naive and had localized lung tumors that were resected. Broad study findings and their caveats: Longer overall survival was associated with higher blood T cell density, whereas shorter survival was associated with higher adjacent-lung clonality. Since the design was exploratory, TCR variables were selected using unadjusted p-values with no false-discovery rate correction. Uninvolved tumor-adjacent lung showed the highest T cell clonality, higher than tumor, which suggests more focused antigenic responses in the adjacent lung. Because multi-region sequencing of the tumors was not done, intratumor heterogeneity could not be ruled out. Of the top 100 tumor clones, a median of roughly 56 were detected in paired uninvolved adjacent lung; under 35 were also among that lung's top 100.

Relative to its sample, this clone is large (0.1 to 1%). This clone's antigen is unknown. Base quality data are lacking; no much larger clone is found one base away. In the same sample, other DNA sequences code for this CDR3. At diagnosis, peripheral blood, uninvolved tumor-adjacent lung and tumor were collected and were preserved as a mix of fresh-frozen and FFPE material. For TCR repertoire profiling, blood samples were analyzed in the form of peripheral blood mononuclear cells. TCR beta CDR3 regions were sequenced from DNA using the immunoSEQ Assay. As for the authors' bioinformatics: T cell density was computed as TCR beta template counts normalized to usable DNA estimated by amplifying housekeeping genes. Using the preseqR package, richness was estimated by extrapolating to 120,000 templates for tissue samples and 400,000 templates for PBMC samples. Clonality was calculated as one minus Pielou's evenness. Tissue-enriched TCRs were identified through differential abundance testing performed on productive amino-acid clonotypes, with a minimum total count of 5 and an alpha of 0.1. The Jaccard Index and the Morisita Overlap Index were used to quantify repertoire overlap between compartments. GLIPH clustered TCR beta CDR3s with public tetramer-defined viral CDR3s; viral motifs required at least three viral sequences plus V-gene enrichment. The source is immuneACCESS, and TCRdb retained only in-frame sequences with V and J called. Part of the clones is not carried over; for the studies checked, unresolved V genes explain less than half of this, and the remainder is unexplained. The DNA was the basis for D and trimming; V, J and clone size are from that table. Present in this sample are 20,000 to 25,000 clones, over 85% of which were seen just once. The ten largest clones capture about 7% of the sample.

V is shortened by 4 bases, J by 0 bases, and the region joining them spans 6 bases. The germline V gene yields SNHLY for CDR1 and FYNNEI for CDR2. Including cysteine and phenylalanine, the CDR3 has 13 amino acids. Only the CDR3 part of the read is kept: 39 bases, read in frame from the first base. The sequencing used peripheral blood, collected before any cancer treatment. The V and J segments used are TRBV2 and TRBJ1-1; the D gene cannot be named for sure. This sequence was found in a male donor at least 60 years old with stage I squamous cell lung carcinoma. The CDR3 here reads CASSAEMNTEAFF. The bases read TGTGCCAGCAGTGCTGAGATGAACACTGAAGCTTTCTTT.